Listed below are T cell receptor beta chains from one sample, sequenced in a study of prognosis after radiotherapy for stage I lung cancer. TCRdb fed the multiplex PCR reads into MiXCR, producing one record per CDR3 protein. The data contain around 16,000 distinct CDR3 sequences, over 15% of them singletons. This specimen was PBMCs, taken before or after stereotactic body radiation therapy (not recorded which). The receptor source for this set is a donor aged 50 or older with non-small cell lung cancer. Each CDR3 is given with its conserved first and last residue. A D gene is named only where the DNA matches it firmly. Some rows have no size entry. The others give once, few or many, or a class for an expanded clone.

V	D	size	J	CDR3	DNA
TRBV4-1	NA	many	TRBJ2-5	CASSQGGGSETQYF	TGCGCCAGCAGCCAAGGTGGGGGGAGTGAGACCCAGTACTTC
TRBV20-1	TRBD1	many	TRBJ2-7	CSARDGGTGGILEQYF	TGCAGTGCTAGAGATGGCGGGACAGGTGGCATCTTAGAGCAGTACTTC
TRBV12-3/TRBV12-4	NA	many	TRBJ2-5	CASSTTWGETQYF	TGTGCCAGCAGTACGACCTGGGGGGAGACCCAGTACTTC
TRBV7-9	TRBD1	few	TRBJ1-2	CASSPRTGRSYGYTF	TGTGCCAGCAGCCCCCGGACAGGTCGGAGCTATGGCTACACCTTC
TRBV28	NA	NA	TRBJ1-2	CASGNIGTEYGYTF	TGTGCCAGCGGGAACATCGGGACGGAGTATGGCTACACCTTC
TRBV4-3	TRBD2	many	TRBJ2-7	CASSQDASGSYEQYF	TGCGCCAGCAGCCAAGATGCTAGCGGATCCTACGAGCAGTACTTC
TRBV20-1	NA	many	TRBJ2-7	CSAMGWDPYEQYF	TGCAGTGCTATGGGCTGGGACCCCTACGAGCAGTACTTC
TRBV28	TRBD1	many	TRBJ2-7	CASCLTGQRYF	TGTGCCAGCTGTTTAACGGGACAGAGGTACTTC
TRBV27	TRBD2	many	TRBJ2-1	CASSPSAGALYNEQFF	TGTGCCAGCAGTCCTTCAGCGGGAGCTCTCTACAATGAGCAGTTCTTC
TRBV6-5	NA	NA	TRBJ1-2	CARNAGRPNGYTF	TGTGCCAGGAACGCCGGCCGGCCGAATGGCTACACCTTC
TRBV5-1	TRBD2	many	TRBJ2-1	CASSLQAGGSHNEQFF	TGCGCCAGCAGCCTTCAAGCGGGGGGGTCCCACAATGAGCAGTTCTTC
TRBV11-3	NA	many	TRBJ2-1	CATGPRTSSYNEQFF	TGTGCCACCGGCCCAAGGACGAGCTCCTACAATGAGCAGTTCTTC
TRBV27	NA	medium-sized	TRBJ2-7	CASSFGRELSNEQYF	TGTGCCAGCAGTTTTGGCAGGGAGCTCTCCAACGAGCAGTACTTC
TRBV6-5	NA	many	TRBJ2-3	CASSSSTDTQYF	TGTGCCAGCAGTTCGAGCACAGATACGCAGTATTTT
TRBV4-1	NA	medium-sized	TRBJ1-5	CASSQEGYNQPQHF	TGCGCCAGCAGCCAAGAAGGGTACAATCAGCCCCAGCATTTT
TRBV7-2	NA	NA	TRBJ1-4	CASSLVLGFMFF	TGTGCCAGCAGCTTAGTACTCGGATTCATGTTTTTT
TRBV12-3/TRBV12-4	NA	many	TRBJ1-3	CASSSTALSGNTIYF	TGTGCCAGCAGTTCGACAGCCCTCTCTGGAAACACCATATATTTT
TRBV14	NA	few	TRBJ1-1	CASSLLGVGAEAFF	TGTGCCAGCAGCCTTCTAGGGGTTGGGGCTGAAGCTTTCTTT
TRBV12-3/TRBV12-4	TRBD2	many	TRBJ2-2	CASRLSGGDTGELFF	TGTGCCAGCAGGCTGAGCGGGGGTGACACCGGGGAGCTGTTTTTT
TRBV6-1	NA	many	TRBJ2-1	CASSKLSNEQFF	TGTGCCAGCAGTAAACTCTCGAATGAGCAGTTCTTC
TRBV5-6	NA	many	TRBJ2-7	CASSLPGASSYEQYF	TGTGCCAGCAGCTTGCCAGGGGCCAGCTCCTACGAGCAGTACTTC
TRBV20-1	TRBD1	many	TRBJ2-7	CSARQTGGGYEQYF	TGCAGTGCTAGACAGACAGGGGGCGGATACGAGCAGTACTTC
TRBV7-6	NA	many	TRBJ1-3	CASSLDPGLGGNTIYF	TGTGCCAGCAGCTTAGACCCAGGCTTGGGTGGAAACACCATATATTTT
TRBV12-3/TRBV12-4	TRBD1	many	TRBJ1-4	CASSLGRQGAWEKLFF	TGTGCCAGCAGTTTAGGGAGACAGGGGGCGTGGGAAAAACTGTTTTTT
TRBV7-9	TRBD1	many	TRBJ2-1	CASSTSAGQGFNEQFF	TGTGCCAGCAGCACAAGTGCGGGACAGGGGTTTAATGAGCAGTTCTTC
TRBV12-3/TRBV12-4	NA	many	TRBJ2-1	CASSPTGRTEQFF	TGTGCCAGCAGCCCCACGGGAAGAACTGAGCAGTTCTTC
TRBV12-3/TRBV12-4	TRBD1	NA	TRBJ2-3	CAINYPTGTGGRTDTQYF	TGTGCCATTAACTACCCGACCGGGACAGGGGGCCGCACAGATACGCAGTATTTT
TRBV15	NA	medium-sized	TRBJ1-3	CATSRSISREDTIYF	TGTGCCACCAGCAGATCTATTTCCAGGGAGGACACCATATATTTT
TRBV20-1	TRBD2	many	TRBJ2-1	CSARVTGLAGAGAYNEQFF	TGCAGTGCTAGAGTTACTGGACTAGCGGGGGCCGGGGCGTACAATGAGCAGTTCTTC
TRBV6-1	TRBD2	many	TRBJ2-5	CASSEFRTRQETQYF	TGTGCCAGCAGTGAATTTAGGACTAGACAAGAGACCCAGTACTTC
TRBV28	TRBD2	many	TRBJ2-1	CASSLFTGGAHDEQFF	TGTGCCAGCAGTTTATTTACGGGAGGGGCACATGATGAGCAGTTCTTC
TRBV9	NA	many	TRBJ2-7	CASTPGEGAGTLYEQYF	TGTGCCAGCACCCCAGGGGAGGGGGCAGGGACGTTATACGAGCAGTACTTC
TRBV6-5	NA	many	TRBJ1-2	CASRIEPYGYTF	TGTGCCAGCAGGATCGAGCCCTATGGCTACACCTTC
TRBV5-4	TRBD1	NA	TRBJ1-3	CASSLGQEGNTIYF	TGTGCCAGCAGCTTAGGACAGGAGGGAAACACCATATATTTT
TRBV7-2	NA	many	TRBJ2-2	CASSFIPGELFF	TGTGCCAGCAGCTTTATACCCGGGGAGCTGTTTTTT
TRBV6-4	NA	many	TRBJ1-2	CASSAGGSNYGYTF	TGTGCCAGCAGTGCCGGGGGCAGCAACTATGGCTACACCTTC
TRBV6-1	NA	medium-sized	TRBJ1-6	CASKNGGSPLHF	TGTGCCAGCAAAAACGGAGGTTCACCCCTCCACTTT
TRBV20-1	NA	many	TRBJ2-3	CSASMGTDTQYF	TGCAGTGCTAGCATGGGCACAGATACGCAGTATTTT
TRBV19	NA	many	TRBJ2-2	CASSLQGTTGELFF	TGTGCCAGTAGTCTCCAGGGGACCACCGGGGAGCTGTTTTTT
TRBV19	TRBD1	many	TRBJ2-7	CASSGQGVWGEQYF	TGTGCCAGTAGCGGACAGGGAGTTTGGGGCGAGCAGTACTTC
TRBV27	TRBD2	many	TRBJ2-3	CASSKGLAGTDTQYF	TGTGCCAGCAGTAAAGGTTTAGCGGGAACAGATACGCAGTATTTT
TRBV6-5	NA	NA	TRBJ2-2	CASSFRPSGSVPGELSF	TGTGCCAGCAGTTTCCGCCCCAGCGGTAGCGTTCCCGGGGAGCTGTCTTTT
TRBV6-4	NA	many	TRBJ2-5	CPLPGEETQYF	TGTCCCTTGCCAGGGGAGGAGACCCAGTACTTC
TRBV19	NA	NA	TRBJ1-5	CASSILQGLNQPQHF	TGTGCCAGTAGTATTTTGCAGGGGCTCAATCAGCCCCAGCATTTT
TRBV28	NA	many	TRBJ1-1	CASSLSSGTMNTEAFF	TGTGCCAGCAGTTTAAGCTCCGGGACAATGAACACTGAAGCTTTCTTT
TRBV3-1	NA	many	TRBJ1-4	CASSQGWGGATNEKLFF	TGTGCCAGCAGCCAAGGGTGGGGAGGTGCAACTAATGAAAAACTGTTTTTT
TRBV5-1	TRBD2	many	TRBJ2-3	CASSGGRGGTDTQYF	TGCGCCAGCAGCGGGGGGCGGGGGGGCACAGATACGCAGTATTTT
TRBV29-1	NA	many	TRBJ2-1	CSVVGTRSSYNEQFF	TGCAGCGTGGTAGGTACAAGGAGCTCCTACAATGAGCAGTTCTTC
TRBV20-1	TRBD1	NA	TRBJ2-5	CSAIDRGETQYF	TGCAGTGCTATTGACAGGGGAGAGACCCAGTACTTC
TRBV28	NA	many	TRBJ2-3	CASSRRYNIMGPDTQYF	TGTGCCAGCAGCCGCCGATATAACATTATGGGTCCAGATACGCAGTATTTT
TRBV6-5	NA	many	TRBJ1-1	CASSYSWDRAFF	TGTGCCAGCAGTTACTCCTGGGACCGGGCTTTCTTT
TRBV6-1	NA	many	TRBJ2-2	CASSEYGGRVNTGELFF	TGTGCCAGCAGTGAATACGGGGGACGGGTTAACACCGGGGAGCTGTTTTTT
TRBV7-9	NA	NA	TRBJ2-7	CASSLGGTYEQYF	TGTGCCAGCAGCTTAGGGGGGACCTACGAGCAGTACTTC
TRBV20-1	NA	NA	TRBJ2-1	CSARDAGQVQETQFF	TGCAGTGCTAGAGACGCCGGACAAGTTCAAGAGACCCAGTTCTTC
TRBV6-1	NA	many	TRBJ2-5	CASLNKQETQYF	TGTGCCAGTTTGAACAAGCAAGAGACCCAGTACTTC